Presented here are 5 T cell receptor beta chains from one specimen sequenced in a study of T cell responses to AZD1222 COVID-19 vaccine. Measured with immunoSEQ multiplex PCR; TCRdb has only the in-frame clones, and not every one. The sample consists of approximately 120,000 clones, 88% of them appearing once. The source material was peripheral blood, sampled 28 days after the second AZD1222 dose. The receptors were gathered from an adult who received the AZD1222 COVID-19 vaccine.

Only a few counts were recorded for this clone. CDR3 residues: CASSPGESTYEQYF. The CDR3 DNA reads as TGTGCCAGCTCACCGGGGGAATCTACCTACGAGCAGTACTTC. This chain uses TRBV18 with TRBJ2-7; D tentatively fits TRBD1 or TRBD2 (5 bases each). CDR3 length equals 14 residues. Germline assignment: CDR1 KGHSH and CDR2 LQKENI. V dropped 3 bases and J dropped 2 bases, with 11 bases sitting between them.

The chain combines TRBV7-6 with TRBJ1-4; no definite D call. CDR1 SGHVS and CDR2 FNYEAQ come from the germline V gene. Trimming stripped 3 bases from V and 8 bases from J, with 4 bases between. This CDR3 is built from 11 residues. The CDR3 DNA reads TGTGCCAGCAGCTTCGGAGAAAAACTGTTTTTT. Translating it yields CASSFGEKLFF.

This clone appeared a few times. The rearrangement uses TRBV11-2 and TRBJ1-1, with TRBD1 matching 8 bases. The CDR3 extends over 13 amino acids. V lost 3 bases and J lost 4; bases outside the gene matches: 1. Germline V gene lookup returns CDR1 SGHAT and CDR2 FQNNGV. In DNA form, the CDR3 reads TGTGCCAGCAGCTTCACAGGGGGCACTGAAGCTTTCTTT. Translation gives CASSFTGGTEAFF.

V usage is TRBV28 and J usage is TRBJ2-7; no definite D call. The CDR3 is 15 residues long. Trimming took off 6 bases at V and 0 bases at J, with 15 bases between the two ends. Germline assignment: CDR1 MDHEN and CDR2 SYDVKM. The CDR3 here is CASSLSLRSSYEQYF. The CDR3 DNA reads TGTGCCAGCAGCCTTTCGTTAAGAAGCTCCTACGAGCAGTACTTC.

The rearrangement joins TRBV7-9 to TRBJ1-2; 7 nucleotides match TRBD1. V dropped 5 bases and J dropped 7; count of bases not matched to a gene: 4. The germline V gene has CDR1 SEHNR and CDR2 FQNEAQ (reference sequence). CDR3 length: 12 amino acids. The CDR3 nucleotides read TGTGCCAGCAGCCAGGGGGAATTTGGCTACACCTTC. As protein: CASSQGEFGYTF. The full variable domain, in which reference TRBV7-9 and TRBJ1-2 provide the parts outside the CDR3, is DTGVSQNPRHKITKRGQNVTFRCDPISEHNRLYWYRQTLGQGPEFLTYFQNEAQLEKSRLLSDRFSAERPKGSFSTLEIQRTEQGDSAMYLCASSQGEFGYTFGSGTRLTVV.